Listed below are T cell receptor beta chains from one sample, sequenced in a study of T-cell memory formation after mild COVID-19. Each CDR3 protein gets one entry after TCRdb re-called the 5' RACE reads with MiXCR. This sample has some 160,000 distinct CDR3 sequences, with 30% to 35% found just once. The sample comprised PBMCs or a T cell subset sorted from them (not recorded which). The source is an adult woman who had mild COVID-19 (a few samples of this study predate the infection). Cell type and time point are not known. Each CDR3 is given with its conserved first and last residue. D genes are given only for firm matches. Some rows mark clone size as missing; the rest say once, few, many or name a class of expanded clone.

j_call: TRBJ1-1
v_call: TRBV29-1
clone_size: NA
d_call: NA
cdr3_aa: CSVTQGGTEAFF
cdr3_nt: TGCAGCGTGACTCAGGGTGGCACTGAAGCTTTCTTT

j_call: TRBJ2-2
v_call: TRBV5-1
clone_size: NA
d_call: TRBD1
cdr3_aa: CASSSGTGLDTGELFF
cdr3_nt: TGCGCCAGCAGCTCCGGGACAGGGCTGGACACCGGGGAGCTGTTTTTT

j_call: TRBJ1-5
v_call: TRBV5-1
clone_size: NA
d_call: NA
cdr3_aa: CASSPQGLNNQPQHF
cdr3_nt: TGCGCCAGCAGTCCACAGGGCCTCAACAATCAGCCCCAGCATTTT

j_call: TRBJ2-2
v_call: TRBV12-3/TRBV12-4
clone_size: few
d_call: NA
cdr3_aa: CASSLLTGELFF
cdr3_nt: TGTGCCAGCAGTTTACTCACCGGGGAGCTGTTTTTT

j_call: TRBJ2-1
v_call: TRBV4-1
clone_size: NA
d_call: TRBD2
cdr3_aa: CASSHRLAGDENEQFF
cdr3_nt: TGCGCCAGCAGCCACCGACTAGCGGGGGACGAGAATGAGCAGTTCTTC

j_call: TRBJ2-5
v_call: TRBV7-8
clone_size: NA
d_call: NA
cdr3_aa: CASSLSAEQVETQYF
cdr3_nt: TGTGCCAGCAGCTTATCAGCGGAACAGGTGGAGACCCAGTACTTC

j_call: TRBJ2-2
v_call: TRBV7-6
clone_size: NA
d_call: NA
cdr3_aa: CASSTRTVNTGELFF
cdr3_nt: TGTGCCAGCAGCACCCGGACGGTGAACACCGGGGAGCTGTTTTTT

j_call: TRBJ2-1
v_call: TRBV12-3/TRBV12-4
clone_size: NA
d_call: NA
cdr3_aa: CASSFGDYRNEQFF
cdr3_nt: TGTGCCAGCAGTTTCGGAGACTACCGGAATGAGCAGTTCTTC

j_call: TRBJ2-7
v_call: TRBV7-9
clone_size: NA
d_call: NA
cdr3_aa: CASSLLGQRDLYEQYF
cdr3_nt: TGTGCCAGCAGCCTCCTTGGACAGCGCGACCTCTACGAGCAGTACTTC

j_call: TRBJ2-5
v_call: TRBV5-1
clone_size: NA
d_call: NA
cdr3_aa: CASSPGAGAGTETQYF
cdr3_nt: TGCGCCAGCAGCCCTGGAGCAGGGGCGGGGACGGAGACCCAGTACTTC

j_call: TRBJ1-2
v_call: TRBV29-1
clone_size: NA
d_call: NA
cdr3_aa: CSVQPDLNYGYTF
cdr3_nt: TGCAGCGTTCAACCGGATCTCAACTATGGCTACACCTTC

j_call: TRBJ2-5
v_call: TRBV5-1
clone_size: NA
d_call: NA
cdr3_aa: CASSPAAGRETQYF
cdr3_nt: TGCGCCAGCAGCCCCGCCGCTGGGAGAGAGACCCAGTACTTC

j_call: TRBJ2-3
v_call: TRBV7-2
clone_size: few
d_call: TRBD2
cdr3_aa: CASSRTSGGQYF
cdr3_nt: TGTGCCAGCAGCAGAACTAGCGGGGGACAGTATTTT

j_call: TRBJ2-5
v_call: TRBV7-9
clone_size: few
d_call: NA
cdr3_aa: CASSYPGHRMETQYF
cdr3_nt: TGTGCCAGCAGTTATCCGGGACACCGGATGGAGACCCAGTACTTC

j_call: TRBJ2-3
v_call: TRBV20-1
clone_size: few
d_call: TRBD2
cdr3_aa: CSARSSGGTDTQYF
cdr3_nt: TGCAGTGCTAGGAGCAGCGGGGGCACAGATACGCAGTATTTT

j_call: TRBJ2-7
v_call: TRBV3-1
clone_size: once
d_call: NA
cdr3_aa: CASSQGRRSGTEYYEQYF
cdr3_nt: TGTGCCAGCAGCCAAGGCCGACGCAGCGGGACAGAGTACTACGAGCAGTACTTC

j_call: TRBJ1-5
v_call: TRBV6-1
clone_size: NA
d_call: NA
cdr3_aa: CALGIDLPQHF
cdr3_nt: TGTGCCCTGGGAATAGATCTGCCCCAGCATTTT

j_call: TRBJ2-7
v_call: TRBV6-5
clone_size: few
d_call: TRBD1
cdr3_aa: CASSPTGTASYEQYF
cdr3_nt: TGTGCCAGCAGTCCCACCGGGACAGCCTCCTACGAGCAGTACTTC

j_call: TRBJ1-1
v_call: TRBV10-3
clone_size: NA
d_call: TRBD1
cdr3_aa: CAISAGQANTEAFF
cdr3_nt: TGTGCCATCAGTGCAGGACAGGCGAACACTGAAGCTTTCTTT

j_call: TRBJ2-3
v_call: TRBV5-8
clone_size: many
d_call: TRBD2
cdr3_aa: CASSAFGGLASTDTQYF
cdr3_nt: TGTGCCAGCAGCGCATTTGGGGGACTAGCGAGCACAGATACGCAGTATTTT

j_call: TRBJ2-7
v_call: TRBV7-2
clone_size: NA
d_call: NA
cdr3_aa: CASSLGWGNYEQYF
cdr3_nt: TGTGCCAGCAGCTTAGGGTGGGGGAACTACGAGCAGTACTTC

j_call: TRBJ2-7
v_call: TRBV29-1
clone_size: NA
d_call: NA
cdr3_aa: CSVEAQGGTYEQYF
cdr3_nt: TGCAGCGTTGAGGCACAGGGAGGGACTTACGAGCAGTACTTC

j_call: TRBJ2-7
v_call: TRBV4-1
clone_size: few
d_call: TRBD1
cdr3_aa: CASSQVSGQGTWEQYF
cdr3_nt: TGCGCCAGCAGCCAAGTCTCTGGACAGGGGACGTGGGAGCAGTACTTC

j_call: TRBJ2-7
v_call: TRBV29-1
clone_size: few
d_call: TRBD1
cdr3_aa: CSVMDRGPHEQYF
cdr3_nt: TGCAGCGTGATGGACAGGGGCCCTCACGAGCAGTACTTC

j_call: TRBJ1-1
v_call: TRBV10-2
clone_size: NA
d_call: NA
cdr3_aa: CASSDAGGLTEAFF
cdr3_nt: TGCGCCAGCAGTGACGCGGGGGGATTAACTGAAGCTTTCTTT

j_call: TRBJ2-7
v_call: TRBV12-3/TRBV12-4
clone_size: NA
d_call: NA
cdr3_aa: CASSLDSGYEQYF
cdr3_nt: TGTGCCAGCAGTTTAGACAGCGGCTACGAGCAGTACTTC

j_call: TRBJ2-1
v_call: TRBV7-8
clone_size: NA
d_call: TRBD2
cdr3_aa: CASSLAKRLAGYNEQFF
cdr3_nt: TGTGCCAGCAGCTTAGCTAAGAGACTAGCGGGATACAATGAGCAGTTCTTC

j_call: TRBJ1-6
v_call: TRBV20-1
clone_size: NA
d_call: NA
cdr3_aa: CSARNSRDNSPLHF
cdr3_nt: TGCAGTGCTAGGAACAGTCGGGATAATTCACCCCTCCACTTT

j_call: TRBJ2-3
v_call: TRBV18
clone_size: NA
d_call: NA
cdr3_aa: CASSPLPAADTQYF
cdr3_nt: TGTGCCAGCTCACCACTCCCCGCCGCAGATACGCAGTATTTT

j_call: TRBJ1-1
v_call: TRBV7-9
clone_size: NA
d_call: NA
cdr3_aa: CASTAGGTEAFF
cdr3_nt: TGTGCCAGCACCGCCGGGGGCACTGAAGCTTTCTTT

j_call: TRBJ2-2
v_call: TRBV3-1
clone_size: NA
d_call: NA
cdr3_aa: CASSQLNTGELFF
cdr3_nt: TGTGCCAGCAGCCAATTGAACACCGGGGAGCTGTTTTTT

j_call: TRBJ2-3
v_call: TRBV4-1
clone_size: NA
d_call: TRBD2
cdr3_aa: CASSQAPSGSTDTQYF
cdr3_nt: TGCGCCAGCAGCCAAGCCCCTAGCGGAAGCACAGATACGCAGTATTTT

j_call: TRBJ2-7
v_call: TRBV4-1
clone_size: NA
d_call: NA
cdr3_aa: CASSQGAISAVYEQYF
cdr3_nt: TGCGCCAGCAGCCAAGGAGCCATTTCGGCAGTTTACGAGCAGTACTTC

j_call: TRBJ2-5
v_call: TRBV5-4
clone_size: NA
d_call: TRBD2
cdr3_aa: CASSPGTSKETQYF
cdr3_nt: TGTGCCAGCAGCCCCGGGACTAGCAAAGAGACCCAGTACTTC

j_call: TRBJ2-3
v_call: TRBV10-2
clone_size: few
d_call: TRBD1
cdr3_aa: CASSQQGGTDTQYF
cdr3_nt: TGCGCCAGCAGCCAACAGGGGGGCACAGATACGCAGTATTTT

j_call: TRBJ2-2
v_call: TRBV5-1
clone_size: NA
d_call: TRBD1
cdr3_aa: CASSLDQGAGELFF
cdr3_nt: TGCGCCAGCAGCTTGGACCAGGGGGCCGGGGAGCTGTTTTTT

j_call: TRBJ2-7
v_call: TRBV10-3
clone_size: NA
d_call: TRBD2
cdr3_aa: CAISQGSGGAYEQYF
cdr3_nt: TGTGCCATCTCACAAGGGAGCGGGGGGGCCTACGAGCAGTACTTC

j_call: TRBJ2-3
v_call: TRBV3-1
clone_size: few
d_call: NA
cdr3_aa: CASSQDPPPGTQYF
cdr3_nt: TGTGCCAGCAGCCAAGACCCCCCACCTGGTACGCAGTATTTT

j_call: TRBJ2-1
v_call: TRBV14
clone_size: NA
d_call: TRBD2
cdr3_aa: CASSQGSGGAYNEQFF
cdr3_nt: TGTGCCAGCAGCCAAGGGTCGGGAGGCGCGTACAATGAGCAGTTCTTC

j_call: TRBJ2-7
v_call: TRBV9
clone_size: few
d_call: NA
cdr3_aa: CASSVGEGVMYEQYF
cdr3_nt: TGTGCCAGCAGCGTAGGTGAGGGGGTGATGTACGAGCAGTACTTC

j_call: TRBJ2-2
v_call: TRBV19
clone_size: NA
d_call: NA
cdr3_aa: CASSGGLKENTGELFF
cdr3_nt: TGTGCCAGTAGTGGAGGACTCAAAGAGAACACCGGGGAGCTGTTTTTT

j_call: TRBJ2-7
v_call: TRBV10-3
clone_size: NA
d_call: NA
cdr3_aa: CAISDDGISSYEQYF
cdr3_nt: TGTGCCATCAGTGACGACGGTATCAGCTCCTACGAGCAGTACTTC

j_call: TRBJ2-2
v_call: TRBV7-3
clone_size: NA
d_call: NA
cdr3_aa: CASSPASSPGYTGELFF
cdr3_nt: TGTGCCAGCAGCCCCGCCAGCAGTCCGGGTTACACCGGGGAGCTGTTTTTT

j_call: TRBJ2-7
v_call: TRBV7-9
clone_size: few
d_call: TRBD1
cdr3_aa: CASRGQASYEQYF
cdr3_nt: TGTGCCAGCAGGGGACAGGCCTCCTACGAGCAGTACTTC

j_call: TRBJ1-6
v_call: TRBV20-1
clone_size: few
d_call: TRBD1
cdr3_aa: CSARAGQFNSPLHF
cdr3_nt: TGCAGTGCTAGAGCGGGACAGTTTAATTCACCCCTCCACTTT

j_call: TRBJ1-1
v_call: TRBV25-1
clone_size: NA
d_call: NA
cdr3_aa: CASSDSGGAQAEAFF
cdr3_nt: TGTGCCAGCAGTGACTCGGGGGGGGCGCAGGCTGAAGCTTTCTTT

j_call: TRBJ2-7
v_call: TRBV30
clone_size: NA
d_call: NA
cdr3_aa: CAWSYYYEQYF
cdr3_nt: TGTGCCTGGAGTTATTACTACGAGCAGTACTTC

j_call: TRBJ2-2
v_call: TRBV2
clone_size: few
d_call: NA
cdr3_aa: CASRGTGTGELFF
cdr3_nt: TGTGCCAGCCGGGGGACGGGGACCGGGGAGCTGTTTTTT

j_call: TRBJ2-2
v_call: TRBV4-2
clone_size: NA
d_call: NA
cdr3_aa: CASSQIRNTGELFF
cdr3_nt: TGTGCCAGCAGCCAGATTAGGAACACCGGGGAGCTGTTTTTT

j_call: TRBJ2-7
v_call: TRBV15
clone_size: NA
d_call: NA
cdr3_aa: CATSRVQGSYEQYF
cdr3_nt: TGTGCCACCAGCAGAGTTCAGGGGTCCTACGAGCAGTACTTC

j_call: TRBJ1-2
v_call: TRBV12-3/TRBV12-4
clone_size: NA
d_call: NA
cdr3_aa: CASSYRDGYGYTF
cdr3_nt: TGTGCCAGCAGTTACAGGGACGGATATGGCTACACCTTC

j_call: TRBJ2-7
v_call: TRBV7-9
clone_size: few
d_call: NA
cdr3_aa: CASSSRRGRLYEQYF
cdr3_nt: TGTGCCAGCAGCTCGAGAAGGGGGAGGCTCTACGAGCAGTACTTC

j_call: TRBJ2-2
v_call: TRBV12-3/TRBV12-4
clone_size: few
d_call: NA
cdr3_aa: CASSFEFTGELFF
cdr3_nt: TGTGCCAGCAGTTTTGAGTTCACCGGGGAGCTGTTTTTT

j_call: TRBJ2-4
v_call: TRBV21-1
clone_size: NA
d_call: NA
cdr3_aa: CASRYRTASLAKNIQYF
cdr3_nt: TGTGCCAGCAGGTACCGGACAGCCTCTCTAGCCAAAAACATTCAGTACTTC